The present entry profiles one TCR beta chain with its context. This sample was taken from a study of cytomegalovirus exposure and HLA in healthy donors. In nominal health when sampled, donors likely had unrecorded immune exposures nonetheless. Trimming took off 8 bases at V and 7 bases at J, with 6 bases between the two ends. The germline V gene has CDR1 SEHNR and CDR2 FQNEAQ (reference sequence). The CDR3 covers 10 residues. PCR employed 60 Vbeta and 13 Jbeta primers. Some clones are missing from TCRdb's copy, which holds only in-frame ones; the method was immunoSEQ multiplex PCR. In the table there are about 140,000 clones, approximately 80% of which are singletons.

Sequencing input: PBMCs. The source of this sequence is a woman in her forties in good health and CMV-seronegative. The V gene is TRBV7-9, the J gene TRBJ2-1, with D possibly matching TRBD1 (5 bases). CDR3 DNA sequence: TGTGCCAGCGGGGCGAATGAGCAGTTCTTC. The encoded protein is CASGANEQFF.